The rows below give T cell receptor beta chains drawn from one sample of a study of T cells in Graves' hyperthyroidism and ophthalmopathy. TCRdb re-derived calls from the multiplex PCR reads in MiXCR, one entry per CDR3 protein. The profile covers roughly 520,000 distinct CDR3 sequences, with around a quarter appearing a single time and roughly 12% taken by the ten largest. Sequencing input: blood. The receptors shown here come from a woman under 40 with Graves' ophthalmopathy. The CDR3 runs from the conserved cysteine through the conserved F or W. The order of the fields is V gene, D gene, J gene, clone size, CDR3 DNA, CDR3 protein. D genes are given only for firm matches. A row's size may be missing; if present it is once, few, many or a size class.

v_call: TRBV12-3/TRBV12-4; d_call: -; j_call: TRBJ1-1; clone_size: few; cdr3_nt: TGTGCCAGCACCGATGACACCTGGAACACTGAAGCTTTCTTT; cdr3_aa: CASTDDTWNTEAFF
v_call: TRBV4-3; d_call: -; j_call: TRBJ2-2; clone_size: many; cdr3_nt: TGCGCCAGCAGCCAAGAAACCACCGGGGAGCTGTTTTTT; cdr3_aa: CASSQETTGELFF
v_call: TRBV11-1; d_call: TRBD1; j_call: TRBJ2-7; clone_size: many; cdr3_nt: TGTGCCAGCAGCCCCGGACAGGGGAACTACGAGCAGTACTTC; cdr3_aa: CASSPGQGNYEQYF
v_call: TRBV15; d_call: -; j_call: TRBJ2-7; clone_size: many; cdr3_nt: TGTGCCACCAGCAGAGATGTGGGGACCTACGAGCAGTACTTC; cdr3_aa: CATSRDVGTYEQYF
v_call: TRBV12-3/TRBV12-4; d_call: -; j_call: TRBJ2-6; clone_size: many; cdr3_nt: TGTGCCAGCAGCCCAGACAGGTTTACGTACGGGGCCAACGTCCTGACTTTC; cdr3_aa: CASSPDRFTYGANVLTF
v_call: TRBV19; d_call: TRBD1; j_call: TRBJ1-2; clone_size: -; cdr3_nt: TGTGCCAGTCAAAAGGACAGGGGAACTTATGGCTACACCTTC; cdr3_aa: CASQKDRGTYGYTF
v_call: TRBV28; d_call: -; j_call: TRBJ1-2; clone_size: -; cdr3_nt: TGTGCCAGCAGGGGACAACAGGGAAACTATGGCTACACCTTC; cdr3_aa: CASRGQQGNYGYTF
v_call: TRBV4-2; d_call: -; j_call: TRBJ2-5; clone_size: many; cdr3_nt: TGTGCCAGCAGCCAAGATCTGGATAGCTTAGAGACCCAGTACTTC; cdr3_aa: CASSQDLDSLETQYF
v_call: TRBV13; d_call: -; j_call: TRBJ2-4; clone_size: many; cdr3_nt: TGTGCCAGCAGCTCGGTAATAGCCAAAAACATTCAGTACTTC; cdr3_aa: CASSSVIAKNIQYF
v_call: TRBV30; d_call: -; j_call: TRBJ1-5; clone_size: -; cdr3_nt: TGTGCCTGGAGTGTTCCGGGGGGAAGACAGCCCCAGCATTTT; cdr3_aa: CAWSVPGGRQPQHF
v_call: TRBV4-2; d_call: -; j_call: TRBJ1-2; clone_size: -; cdr3_nt: TGTGCCAGCAGCCAAGACCACGCAACTAGTCGCTACACCTTC; cdr3_aa: CASSQDHATSRYTF
v_call: TRBV7-9; d_call: -; j_call: TRBJ1-1; clone_size: -; cdr3_nt: TGTGCCAGCAGCTTTTTTCGCGACACTGAAGCTTTCTTT; cdr3_aa: CASSFFRDTEAFF
v_call: TRBV5-6; d_call: TRBD1; j_call: TRBJ1-2; clone_size: -; cdr3_nt: TGTGCCAGCAGCTTCGGGACAGCCCTTGATGGCTACACCTTC; cdr3_aa: CASSFGTALDGYTF
v_call: TRBV10-1; d_call: TRBD1; j_call: TRBJ1-1; clone_size: many; cdr3_nt: TGCGCCAGCAGTGACCCTGGGACAGGGGACACTGAAGCTTTCTTT; cdr3_aa: CASSDPGTGDTEAFF
v_call: TRBV9; d_call: TRBD2; j_call: TRBJ2-7; clone_size: -; cdr3_nt: TGTGCCAGCAGCGGGGGGACTAGCGGGGCGCAATACGAGCAGTGCTTC; cdr3_aa: CASSGGTSGAQYEQCF
v_call: TRBV6-5; d_call: TRBD1; j_call: TRBJ1-2; clone_size: many; cdr3_nt: TGTGCCAGCAGTTACACACAGGGGTTAGGCTACACCTTC; cdr3_aa: CASSYTQGLGYTF
v_call: TRBV6-1; d_call: TRBD1; j_call: TRBJ1-2; clone_size: few; cdr3_nt: TGTGCCAGCGACCGGGACAGCTATGGCTACACCTTC; cdr3_aa: CASDRDSYGYTF
v_call: TRBV30; d_call: TRBD1; j_call: TRBJ1-1; clone_size: many; cdr3_nt: TGTGCCTGGAGTGTGTTGACAGGGAGGAACACTGAAGCTTTCTTT; cdr3_aa: CAWSVLTGRNTEAFF
v_call: TRBV6-1; d_call: TRBD2; j_call: TRBJ2-7; clone_size: many; cdr3_nt: TGTGCCAGCAGTGAAATTAGCGGGGACTCCTACGAGCAGTACTTC; cdr3_aa: CASSEISGDSYEQYF
v_call: TRBV5-1; d_call: -; j_call: TRBJ2-7; clone_size: many; cdr3_nt: TGCGCCAAGGTCCGGGCGTACGAGCAGTACTTC; cdr3_aa: CAKVRAYEQYF
v_call: TRBV12-3/TRBV12-4; d_call: TRBD1; j_call: TRBJ2-5; clone_size: -; cdr3_nt: TGTGCCACCCACCACCCCGGGACAGAAAAAGAGACCCAGTACTTC; cdr3_aa: CATHHPGTEKETQYF
v_call: TRBV5-6; d_call: -; j_call: TRBJ1-2; clone_size: many; cdr3_nt: TGTGCCAGCAGCTTGTACGAGGTCATGGACTATGGCTACACCTTC; cdr3_aa: CASSLYEVMDYGYTF
v_call: TRBV30; d_call: -; j_call: TRBJ2-4; clone_size: many; cdr3_nt: TGTGCCTGGAGAGACGAGGGGAAAAGAACTCAGTACTTC; cdr3_aa: CAWRDEGKRTQYF
v_call: TRBV24-1; d_call: -; j_call: TRBJ1-2; clone_size: -; cdr3_nt: TGTGCCACCAGTTTCGAGGACTACTATGGCTACACCTTC; cdr3_aa: CATSFEDYYGYTF
v_call: TRBV7-2; d_call: -; j_call: TRBJ1-2; clone_size: once; cdr3_nt: TGTGCCAGCAGCCTGGTCCGACTCTATGGTTACACCTTC; cdr3_aa: CASSLVRLYGYTF
v_call: TRBV7-9; d_call: TRBD2; j_call: TRBJ2-5; clone_size: many; cdr3_nt: TGTGCCAGCAGCGCCCCAGCGGAACTAGCGGGCGAAGAGACCCAGTACTTC; cdr3_aa: CASSAPAELAGEETQYF
v_call: TRBV12-3/TRBV12-4; d_call: -; j_call: TRBJ2-7; clone_size: -; cdr3_nt: TGTGCCAGCAGTTTAGCGAACAGGCACGAGCAGTACTTC; cdr3_aa: CASSLANRHEQYF
v_call: TRBV19; d_call: -; j_call: TRBJ1-5; clone_size: many; cdr3_nt: TGTGCCAGTAGTCAGGGGTACGGCAATCAGCCCCAGCATTTT; cdr3_aa: CASSQGYGNQPQHF
v_call: TRBV18; d_call: TRBD1; j_call: TRBJ2-7; clone_size: -; cdr3_nt: TGTGCCAGCTCACCAAGGACGGGACAGGGGGCCTACGAGCAGTACTTC; cdr3_aa: CASSPRTGQGAYEQYF
v_call: TRBV6-5; d_call: TRBD1; j_call: TRBJ2-7; clone_size: -; cdr3_nt: TGTGCCAGCAGTTACGGGACAGGGAAGTCCGAGCAGTACTTC; cdr3_aa: CASSYGTGKSEQYF
v_call: TRBV7-9; d_call: -; j_call: TRBJ1-3; clone_size: many; cdr3_nt: TGTGCCAGCAGCTTAATGGCAGCTGGAAACACCATATATTTT; cdr3_aa: CASSLMAAGNTIYF
v_call: TRBV18; d_call: -; j_call: TRBJ1-2; clone_size: many; cdr3_nt: TGTGCCAGCTCACCCGGGGGACAAACTAACTATGGCTACACCTTC; cdr3_aa: CASSPGGQTNYGYTF
v_call: TRBV6-5; d_call: -; j_call: TRBJ2-2; clone_size: many; cdr3_nt: TGTGCCAGCAGTTATGGGGAGAACACCGGGGAGCTGTTTTTT; cdr3_aa: CASSYGENTGELFF
v_call: TRBV19; d_call: -; j_call: TRBJ1-5; clone_size: many; cdr3_nt: TGTGCCAGTAGTCCCCAGACGGTGAATCAGCCCCAGCATTTT; cdr3_aa: CASSPQTVNQPQHF